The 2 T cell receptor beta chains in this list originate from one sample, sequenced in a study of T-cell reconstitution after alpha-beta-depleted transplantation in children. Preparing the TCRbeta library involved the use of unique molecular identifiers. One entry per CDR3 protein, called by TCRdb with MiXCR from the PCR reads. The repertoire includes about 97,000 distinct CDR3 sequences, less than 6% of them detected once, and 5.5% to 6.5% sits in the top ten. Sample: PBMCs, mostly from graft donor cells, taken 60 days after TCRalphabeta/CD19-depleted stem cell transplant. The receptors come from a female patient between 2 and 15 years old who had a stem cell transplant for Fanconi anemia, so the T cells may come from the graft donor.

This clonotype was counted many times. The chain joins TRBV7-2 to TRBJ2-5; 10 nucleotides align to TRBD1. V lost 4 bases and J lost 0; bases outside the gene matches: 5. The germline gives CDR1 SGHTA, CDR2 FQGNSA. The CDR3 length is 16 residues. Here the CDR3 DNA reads TGTGCCAGCAGCTACAGGGACAGGGGTTACCAAGAGACCCAGTACTTC. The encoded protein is CASSYRDRGYQETQYF.

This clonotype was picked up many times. CDR3 sequence (DNA): TGTGCCAGCAGTCCATTTGGCGGCGGGAGCACAGATACGCAGTATTTT. Translating gives CASSPFGGGSTDTQYF. The chain employs TRBV4-2 and TRBJ2-3, with D perhaps matching TRBD2 (5 bases). Trimming removed 6 bases from V and 0 bases from J, with 16 bases in between. This CDR3 comprises 16 residues. Germline assignment: CDR1 LGHNA and CDR2 YNFKEQ.